Listed below are T cell receptor beta chains from one sample, sequenced in a study of blood T cells in healthy people across ages. TCRdb reprocessed the 5' RACE reads with MiXCR, giving one entry per CDR3 protein. The sample records roughly 1,500,000 distinct CDR3 sequences, about 35% being singletons. Sequencing was done on a sample of blood. Source of these receptors: a woman aged 30 to 39 in good health. Both conserved end residues are part of each CDR3. The D gene is left open where the match is weak. A clone size is listed for some rows: how often the clone was seen (once, few, many), or a class if it is expanded.

d_call	v_call	j_call	clone_size	cdr3_aa	cdr3_nt
TRBD1	TRBV12-3/TRBV12-4	TRBJ1-2	few	CAGSHQGGLRDYGYTF	TGTGCCGGCAGCCACCAAGGGGGCTTAAGGGACTATGGCTACACCTTC
TRBD2	TRBV10-3	TRBJ2-7	-	CAISESSRGLAGEQYF	TGTGCCATCAGTGAGTCCTCCCGGGGACTAGCGGGAGAGCAGTACTTC
TRBD2	TRBV29-1	TRBJ2-5	-	CVIAGRVQETQYF	TGCGTAATAGCGGGGAGGGTTCAAGAGACCCAGTACTTC
-	TRBV3-1	TRBJ2-7	-	CASSQDAASYEQYF	TGTGCCAGCAGCCAAGATGCTGCTTCCTACGAGCAGTACTTC
TRBD1	TRBV4-1	TRBJ1-5	-	CASSPTTGTSQPQHF	TGCGCCAGCAGCCCCACGACAGGGACAAGTCAGCCCCAGCATTTT
-	TRBV20-1	TRBJ2-7	-	CNGSWSYEQYF	TGCAATGGTTCGTGGTCCTACGAGCAGTACTTC
TRBD1	TRBV6-1	TRBJ1-2	-	CASSGGFPNYGYTF	TGTGCCAGCTCAGGGGGGTTCCCTAACTATGGCTACACCTTC
-	TRBV7-2	TRBJ1-6	many	CASSPPGGARALHF	TGTGCCAGCAGCCCTCCCGGGGGCGCCAGGGCCCTCCACTTT
TRBD2	TRBV29-1	TRBJ2-3	few	CSVRLAGATDTQYF	TGCAGCGTTCGTTTAGCGGGGGCCACAGATACGCAGTATTTT
TRBD1	TRBV12-3/TRBV12-4	TRBJ1-2	few	CASNPDRVGYGYTF	TGTGCCAGCAACCCCGACAGGGTCGGGTATGGCTACACCTTC
-	TRBV6-6	TRBJ1-1	many	CASRPGGTVNTEAFF	TGTGCCAGCAGGCCCGGCGGGACGGTGAACACTGAAGCTTTCTTT
-	TRBV5-1	TRBJ2-7	-	CASSQGGVLHYEQYF	TGCGCCAGCAGCCAAGGAGGGGTGCTACACTACGAGCAGTACTTC
-	TRBV10-3	TRBJ2-5	many	CAISELAGPRTQYF	TGTGCCATCAGTGAGTTGGCGGGGCCCAGGACCCAGTACTTC
-	TRBV20-1	TRBJ1-2	-	CSARTATNYGCTF	TGCAGTGCTAGGACAGCAACTAACTATGGCTGCACCTTC
TRBD1	TRBV4-1	TRBJ2-7	-	CASSRKSGQGASYEQYF	TGCGCCAGCAGCCGTAAAAGTGGACAGGGGGCTTCCTACGAGCAGTACTTC
-	TRBV20-1	TRBJ2-1	few	CSASQVALMNNEQFF	TGCAGTGCTAGTCAGGTCGCTCTTATGAATAATGAGCAGTTCTTC
-	TRBV7-9	TRBJ2-7	once	CASSLGWRSTENEQYF	TGTGCCAGCAGCTTAGGGTGGCGGAGTACTGAGAACGAGCAGTACTTC
-	TRBV4-1	TRBJ1-1	-	CASSQVPVNTEAFF	TGCGCCAGCAGCCAAGTTCCGGTGAACACTGAAGCTTTCTTT
-	TRBV20-1	TRBJ2-1	-	CSARGVGGTGCNEQFF	TGCAGTGCTAGAGGGGTTGGGGGGACGGGCTGTAATGAGCAGTTCTTC
-	TRBV20-1	TRBJ2-7	-	CSAREGGGGGQLFSYEQYF	TGCAGTGCTAGAGAGGGAGGGGGTGGGGGCCAACTATTCTCCTACGAGCAGTACTTC
TRBD2	TRBV10-3	TRBJ2-1	-	CATESGSRDNEQFF	TGTGCCACCGAGAGCGGGAGTCGGGACAATGAGCAGTTCTTC
-	TRBV5-5	TRBJ1-2	-	CASSLFPRQTPNYGYTF	TGTGCCAGCAGCTTATTCCCCCGACAGACGCCTAACTATGGCTACACCTTC
-	TRBV4-2	TRBJ2-5	-	CASSQEWLALQETQYF	TGTGCCAGCAGCCAAGAATGGCTAGCGTTACAAGAGACCCAGTACTTC
-	TRBV5-6	TRBJ1-6	-	CASSAGQNSPRHF	TGTGCCAGCAGCGCAGGACAGAATTCACCCCGCCACTTT
-	TRBV20-1	TRBJ2-5	many	CSKEGGETQYF	TGCAGTAAGGAGGGAGGAGAGACCCAGTACTTC
TRBD2	TRBV7-2	TRBJ2-1	few	CASRRGLASSYNEQFF	TGTGCCAGCAGACGCGGACTAGCGAGTTCCTACAATGAGCAGTTCTTC
TRBD2	TRBV5-4	TRBJ2-3	-	CASRGLAGDRTDTQYF	TGTGCCAGCAGAGGACTAGCGGGGGACCGCACAGATACGCAGTATTTT
-	TRBV4-2	TRBJ2-7	-	CASSQYASNYAPDEQYF	TGTGCCAGCAGCCAATATGCTAGCAATTACGCCCCCGACGAGCAGTACTTC
-	TRBV27	TRBJ2-5	-	CASSVTPESSQETQYF	TGTGCCAGCAGTGTAACCCCTGAGTCTTCACAAGAGACCCAGTACTTC
-	TRBV2	TRBJ1-5	-	CASAVGQPQHF	TGTGCCAGCGCGGTGGGTCAGCCCCAGCATTTT
-	TRBV6-1	TRBJ1-2	-	CASRTPTGMWGYTF	TGTGCCAGCAGGACCCCCACAGGGATGTGGGGCTACACCTTC
TRBD2	TRBV3-1	TRBJ2-7	-	CASSLGRGRAGEQYF	TGTGCCAGCAGCCTGGGACGAGGGAGGGCCGGTGAGCAGTACTTC
TRBD1	TRBV12-3/TRBV12-4	TRBJ2-7	few	CASSIRQGESEQYF	TGTGCCAGCAGTATCCGACAGGGGGAGTCCGAGCAGTACTTC
-	TRBV5-1	TRBJ2-1	-	CASSLRGPSARKITYNEQFF	TGCGCCAGCAGCTTGAGAGGTCCTAGCGCTCGAAAAATAACCTACAATGAGCAGTTCTTC
TRBD2	TRBV15	TRBJ2-1	few	CATSRGLAGDYNEQFF	TGTGCCACCAGCAGGGGACTAGCGGGGGACTACAATGAGCAGTTCTTC
TRBD1	TRBV5-6	TRBJ2-5	few	CASSPTSTGASWEQYF	TGTGCCAGCAGCCCGACTTCGACAGGGGCCTCCTGGGAGCAGTACTTC
-	TRBV12-3/TRBV12-4	TRBJ2-7	many	CASRAAYEQYF	TGTGCCAGCAGAGCAGCTTACGAGCAGTACTTC
TRBD2	TRBV20-1	TRBJ2-5	few	CSARDQKKTGTSGRETQYF	TGCAGTGCTAGAGATCAAAAGAAGACCGGGACTAGCGGGAGAGAGACCCAGTACTTC
TRBD2	TRBV2	TRBJ2-7	few	CASSEGVAGSSYEQYF	TGTGCCAGCAGTGAAGGAGTAGCGGGGAGCTCCTACGAGCAGTACTTC
-	TRBV20-1	TRBJ1-1	few	CSARPGPYTEAFF	TGCAGTGCTAGACCGGGCCCCTACACTGAAGCTTTCTTT